The sequence of this T cell receptor (beta chain) was determined in a study of early T cells in non-severe SARS-CoV-2 infection. Whole-study context: The study sequenced bulk RNA from unsorted whole blood, with chains unpaired.

The junction had 2 bases not matched to a gene; V was cut back by 0 bases and J by 0 bases. CDR1 is SGHNT, CDR2 YENEEA, per germline. This CDR3 is built from 16 residues. Study-wide results and caveats: VDJdb matching favored anti-spike CD8 responses, missing private and CD4 specificities.

This clonotype has a handful of counts. Its antigen is still unknown. Individual cDNA molecules were tagged with unique molecular identifiers, the study reported. TCRdb processed the 5' RACE reads anew with MiXCR; each CDR3 protein has one entry. Counted here are tens of thousands of distinct CDR3 sequences, 7.5% to 9% occurring once; the ten biggest clones make up approximately 4%. This TCR was recovered from an adult who was a healthcare worker with PCR-confirmed SARS-CoV-2 infection or an uninfected control (not recorded which). This rearrangement joins TRBV11-3 to TRBJ1-1, with 9 bases that match TRBD1. Specimen: whole blood, collected at baseline. CDR3 in amino acids: CASSLEGQGMNTEAFF. The CDR3 nucleotides are TGTGCCAGCAGCTTAGAGGGACAGGGCATGAACACTGAAGCTTTCTTT.